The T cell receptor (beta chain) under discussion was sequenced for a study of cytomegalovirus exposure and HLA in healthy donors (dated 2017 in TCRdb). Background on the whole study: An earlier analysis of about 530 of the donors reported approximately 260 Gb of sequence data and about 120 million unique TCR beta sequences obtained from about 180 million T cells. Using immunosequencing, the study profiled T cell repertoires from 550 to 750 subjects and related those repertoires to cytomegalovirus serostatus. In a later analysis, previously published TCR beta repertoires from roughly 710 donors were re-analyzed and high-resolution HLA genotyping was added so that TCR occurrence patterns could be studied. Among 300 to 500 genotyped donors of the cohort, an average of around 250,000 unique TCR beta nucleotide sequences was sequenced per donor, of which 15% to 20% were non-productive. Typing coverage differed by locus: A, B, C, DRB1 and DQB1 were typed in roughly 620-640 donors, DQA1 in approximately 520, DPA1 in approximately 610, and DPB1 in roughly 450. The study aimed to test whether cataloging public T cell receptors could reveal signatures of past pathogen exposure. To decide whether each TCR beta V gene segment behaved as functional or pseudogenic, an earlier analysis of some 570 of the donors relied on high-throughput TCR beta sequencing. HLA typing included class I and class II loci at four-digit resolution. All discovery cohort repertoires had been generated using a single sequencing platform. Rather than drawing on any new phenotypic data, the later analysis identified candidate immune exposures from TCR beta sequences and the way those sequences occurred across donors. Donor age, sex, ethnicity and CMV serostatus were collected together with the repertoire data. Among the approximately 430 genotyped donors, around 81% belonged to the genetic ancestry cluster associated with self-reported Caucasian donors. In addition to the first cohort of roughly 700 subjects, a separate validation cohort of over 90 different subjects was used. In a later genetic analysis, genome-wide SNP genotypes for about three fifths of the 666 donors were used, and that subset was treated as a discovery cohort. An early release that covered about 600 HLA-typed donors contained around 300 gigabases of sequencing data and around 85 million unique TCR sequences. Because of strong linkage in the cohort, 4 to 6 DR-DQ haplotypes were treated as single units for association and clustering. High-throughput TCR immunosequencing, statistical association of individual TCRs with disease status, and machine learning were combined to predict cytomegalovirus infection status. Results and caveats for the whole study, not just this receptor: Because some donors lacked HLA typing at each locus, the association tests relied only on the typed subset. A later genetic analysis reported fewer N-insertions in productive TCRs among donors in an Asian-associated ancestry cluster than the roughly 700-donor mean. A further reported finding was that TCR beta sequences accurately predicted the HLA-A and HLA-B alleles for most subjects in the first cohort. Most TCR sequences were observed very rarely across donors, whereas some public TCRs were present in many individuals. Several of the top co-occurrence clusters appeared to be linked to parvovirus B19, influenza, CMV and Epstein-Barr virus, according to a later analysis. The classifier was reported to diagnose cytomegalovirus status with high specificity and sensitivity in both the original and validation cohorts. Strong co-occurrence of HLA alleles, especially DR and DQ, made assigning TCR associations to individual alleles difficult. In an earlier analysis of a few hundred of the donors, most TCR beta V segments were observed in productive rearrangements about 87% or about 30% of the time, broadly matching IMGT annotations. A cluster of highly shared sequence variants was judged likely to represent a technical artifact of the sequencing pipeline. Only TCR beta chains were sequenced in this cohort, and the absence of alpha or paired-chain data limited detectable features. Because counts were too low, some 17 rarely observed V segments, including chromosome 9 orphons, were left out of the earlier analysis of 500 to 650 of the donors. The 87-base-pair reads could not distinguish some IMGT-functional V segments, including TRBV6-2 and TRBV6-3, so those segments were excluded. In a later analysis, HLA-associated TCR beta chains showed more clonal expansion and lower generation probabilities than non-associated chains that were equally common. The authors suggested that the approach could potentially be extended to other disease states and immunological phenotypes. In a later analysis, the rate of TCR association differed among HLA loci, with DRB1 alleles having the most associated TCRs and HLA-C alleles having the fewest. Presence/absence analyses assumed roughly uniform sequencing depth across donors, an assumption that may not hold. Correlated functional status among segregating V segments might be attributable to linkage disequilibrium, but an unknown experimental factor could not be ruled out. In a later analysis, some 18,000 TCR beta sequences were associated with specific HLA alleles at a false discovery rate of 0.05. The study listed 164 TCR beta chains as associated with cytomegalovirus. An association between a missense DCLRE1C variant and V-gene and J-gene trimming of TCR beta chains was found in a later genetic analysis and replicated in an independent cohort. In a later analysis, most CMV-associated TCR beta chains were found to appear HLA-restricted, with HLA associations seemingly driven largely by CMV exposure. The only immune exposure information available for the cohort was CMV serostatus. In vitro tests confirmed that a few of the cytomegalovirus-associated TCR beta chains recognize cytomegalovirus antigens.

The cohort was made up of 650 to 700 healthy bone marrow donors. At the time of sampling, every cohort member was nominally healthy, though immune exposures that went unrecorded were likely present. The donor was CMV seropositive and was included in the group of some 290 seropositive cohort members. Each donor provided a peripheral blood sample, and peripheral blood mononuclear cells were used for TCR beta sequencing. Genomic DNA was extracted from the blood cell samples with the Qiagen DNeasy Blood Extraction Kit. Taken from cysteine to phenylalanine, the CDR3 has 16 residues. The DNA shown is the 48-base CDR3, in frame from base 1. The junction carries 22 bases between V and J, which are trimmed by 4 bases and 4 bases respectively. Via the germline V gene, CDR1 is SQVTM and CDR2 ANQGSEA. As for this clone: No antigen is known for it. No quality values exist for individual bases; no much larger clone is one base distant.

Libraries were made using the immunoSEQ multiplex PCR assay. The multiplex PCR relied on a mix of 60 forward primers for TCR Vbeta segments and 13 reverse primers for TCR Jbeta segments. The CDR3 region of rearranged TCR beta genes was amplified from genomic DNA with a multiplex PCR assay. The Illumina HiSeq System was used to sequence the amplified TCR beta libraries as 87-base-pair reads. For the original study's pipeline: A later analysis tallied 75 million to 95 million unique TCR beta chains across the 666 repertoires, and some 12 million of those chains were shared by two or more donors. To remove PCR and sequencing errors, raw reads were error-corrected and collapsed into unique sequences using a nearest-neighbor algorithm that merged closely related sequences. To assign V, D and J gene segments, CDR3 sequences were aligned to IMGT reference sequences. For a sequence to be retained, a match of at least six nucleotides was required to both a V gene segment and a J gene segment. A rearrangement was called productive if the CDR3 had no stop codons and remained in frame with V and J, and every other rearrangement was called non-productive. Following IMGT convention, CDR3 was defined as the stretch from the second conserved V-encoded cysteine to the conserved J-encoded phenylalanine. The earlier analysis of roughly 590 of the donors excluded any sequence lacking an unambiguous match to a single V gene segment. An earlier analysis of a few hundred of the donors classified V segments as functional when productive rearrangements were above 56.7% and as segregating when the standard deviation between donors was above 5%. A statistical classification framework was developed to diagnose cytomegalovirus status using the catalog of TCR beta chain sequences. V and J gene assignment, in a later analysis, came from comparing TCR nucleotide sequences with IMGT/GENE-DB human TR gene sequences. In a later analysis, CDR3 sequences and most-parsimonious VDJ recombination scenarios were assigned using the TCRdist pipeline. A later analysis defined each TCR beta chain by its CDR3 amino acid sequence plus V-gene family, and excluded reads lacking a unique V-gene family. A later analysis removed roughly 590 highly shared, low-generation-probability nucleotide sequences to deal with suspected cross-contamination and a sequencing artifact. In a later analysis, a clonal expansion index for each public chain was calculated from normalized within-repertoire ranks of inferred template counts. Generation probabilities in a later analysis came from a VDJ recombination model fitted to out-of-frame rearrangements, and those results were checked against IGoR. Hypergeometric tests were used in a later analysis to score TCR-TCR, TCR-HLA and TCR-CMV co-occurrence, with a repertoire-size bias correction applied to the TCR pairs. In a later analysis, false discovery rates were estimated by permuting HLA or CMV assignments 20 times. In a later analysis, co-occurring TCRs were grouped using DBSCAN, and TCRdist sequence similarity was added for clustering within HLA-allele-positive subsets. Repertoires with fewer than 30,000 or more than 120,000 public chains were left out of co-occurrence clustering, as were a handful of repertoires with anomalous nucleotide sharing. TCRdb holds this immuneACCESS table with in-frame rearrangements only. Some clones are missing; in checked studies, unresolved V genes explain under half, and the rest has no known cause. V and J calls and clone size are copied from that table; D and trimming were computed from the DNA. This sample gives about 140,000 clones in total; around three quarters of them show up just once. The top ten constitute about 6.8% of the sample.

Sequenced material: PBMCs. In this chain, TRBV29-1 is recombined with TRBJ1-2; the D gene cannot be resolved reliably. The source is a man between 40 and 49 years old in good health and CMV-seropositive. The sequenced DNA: TGCAGCGTTGTGAGAGTGGCGGTCGGAGGATCCTATGGCTACACCTTC. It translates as CSVVRVAVGGSYGYTF. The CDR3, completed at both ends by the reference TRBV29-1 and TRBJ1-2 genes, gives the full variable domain SAVISQKPSRDICQRGTSLTIQCQVDSQVTMMFWYRQQPGQSLTLIATANQGSEATYESGFVIDKFPISRPNLTFSTLTVSNMSPEDSSIYLCSVVRVAVGGSYGYTFGSGTRLTVV.